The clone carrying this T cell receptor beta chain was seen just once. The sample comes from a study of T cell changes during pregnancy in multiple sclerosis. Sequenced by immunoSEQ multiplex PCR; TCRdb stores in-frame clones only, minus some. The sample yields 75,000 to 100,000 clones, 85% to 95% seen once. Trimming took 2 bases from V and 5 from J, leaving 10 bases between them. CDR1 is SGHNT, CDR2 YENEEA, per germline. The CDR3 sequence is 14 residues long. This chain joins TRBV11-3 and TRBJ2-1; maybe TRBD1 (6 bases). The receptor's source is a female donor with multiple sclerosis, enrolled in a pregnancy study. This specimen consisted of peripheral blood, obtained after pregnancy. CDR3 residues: CASSLNQGNNEQFF. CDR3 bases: TGTGCCAGCAGCTTAAATCAGGGGAACAATGAGCAGTTCTTC.